This T cell receptor beta chain was captured in a study of CD8+ T cells in alopecia areata. Reverse transcribed after extraction, RNA yielded cDNA as the sequencing template. The method was immunoSEQ multiplex PCR; TCRdb's version includes in-frame clones alone and lacks a portion of them. The profile shows 200,000 to 250,000 clones, 50% to 60% of them singletons. The treatment was: oral pan-JAK inhibitor, 5-10 mg twice daily. Lesional scalp punch biopsies and peripheral blood were collected from alopecia areata patients. Researchers picked out CD4+ and CD8+ T cells from PBMCs by sorting. About this clone: Its specificity is not known.

Per germline, CDR1 SGHNT and CDR2 YYREEE (reference sequence). This CDR3 spans 16 amino acids. V trimming: 3 bases; J trimming: 4 bases; junction bases outside the gene matches: 9. Study-wide results and caveats: One nonresponder leaves baseline CD8+ expansion's link to response uncertain. In scalp and blood during tofacitinib, many expanded lesional clones persisted.

This sequence joins TRBV5-4 and TRBJ2-1, with TRBD2 matching 8 bases. The clonotype comes from a human donor with alopecia areata. Sequences were derived from CD4+ T cells sorted from blood, sampled at week 4, from a patient treated with tofacitinib. CDR3 DNA sequence: TGTGCCAGCAGCTCGGAGACTAGCGTCAGGTACAATGAGCAGTTCTTC. Translation: CASSSETSVRYNEQFF.